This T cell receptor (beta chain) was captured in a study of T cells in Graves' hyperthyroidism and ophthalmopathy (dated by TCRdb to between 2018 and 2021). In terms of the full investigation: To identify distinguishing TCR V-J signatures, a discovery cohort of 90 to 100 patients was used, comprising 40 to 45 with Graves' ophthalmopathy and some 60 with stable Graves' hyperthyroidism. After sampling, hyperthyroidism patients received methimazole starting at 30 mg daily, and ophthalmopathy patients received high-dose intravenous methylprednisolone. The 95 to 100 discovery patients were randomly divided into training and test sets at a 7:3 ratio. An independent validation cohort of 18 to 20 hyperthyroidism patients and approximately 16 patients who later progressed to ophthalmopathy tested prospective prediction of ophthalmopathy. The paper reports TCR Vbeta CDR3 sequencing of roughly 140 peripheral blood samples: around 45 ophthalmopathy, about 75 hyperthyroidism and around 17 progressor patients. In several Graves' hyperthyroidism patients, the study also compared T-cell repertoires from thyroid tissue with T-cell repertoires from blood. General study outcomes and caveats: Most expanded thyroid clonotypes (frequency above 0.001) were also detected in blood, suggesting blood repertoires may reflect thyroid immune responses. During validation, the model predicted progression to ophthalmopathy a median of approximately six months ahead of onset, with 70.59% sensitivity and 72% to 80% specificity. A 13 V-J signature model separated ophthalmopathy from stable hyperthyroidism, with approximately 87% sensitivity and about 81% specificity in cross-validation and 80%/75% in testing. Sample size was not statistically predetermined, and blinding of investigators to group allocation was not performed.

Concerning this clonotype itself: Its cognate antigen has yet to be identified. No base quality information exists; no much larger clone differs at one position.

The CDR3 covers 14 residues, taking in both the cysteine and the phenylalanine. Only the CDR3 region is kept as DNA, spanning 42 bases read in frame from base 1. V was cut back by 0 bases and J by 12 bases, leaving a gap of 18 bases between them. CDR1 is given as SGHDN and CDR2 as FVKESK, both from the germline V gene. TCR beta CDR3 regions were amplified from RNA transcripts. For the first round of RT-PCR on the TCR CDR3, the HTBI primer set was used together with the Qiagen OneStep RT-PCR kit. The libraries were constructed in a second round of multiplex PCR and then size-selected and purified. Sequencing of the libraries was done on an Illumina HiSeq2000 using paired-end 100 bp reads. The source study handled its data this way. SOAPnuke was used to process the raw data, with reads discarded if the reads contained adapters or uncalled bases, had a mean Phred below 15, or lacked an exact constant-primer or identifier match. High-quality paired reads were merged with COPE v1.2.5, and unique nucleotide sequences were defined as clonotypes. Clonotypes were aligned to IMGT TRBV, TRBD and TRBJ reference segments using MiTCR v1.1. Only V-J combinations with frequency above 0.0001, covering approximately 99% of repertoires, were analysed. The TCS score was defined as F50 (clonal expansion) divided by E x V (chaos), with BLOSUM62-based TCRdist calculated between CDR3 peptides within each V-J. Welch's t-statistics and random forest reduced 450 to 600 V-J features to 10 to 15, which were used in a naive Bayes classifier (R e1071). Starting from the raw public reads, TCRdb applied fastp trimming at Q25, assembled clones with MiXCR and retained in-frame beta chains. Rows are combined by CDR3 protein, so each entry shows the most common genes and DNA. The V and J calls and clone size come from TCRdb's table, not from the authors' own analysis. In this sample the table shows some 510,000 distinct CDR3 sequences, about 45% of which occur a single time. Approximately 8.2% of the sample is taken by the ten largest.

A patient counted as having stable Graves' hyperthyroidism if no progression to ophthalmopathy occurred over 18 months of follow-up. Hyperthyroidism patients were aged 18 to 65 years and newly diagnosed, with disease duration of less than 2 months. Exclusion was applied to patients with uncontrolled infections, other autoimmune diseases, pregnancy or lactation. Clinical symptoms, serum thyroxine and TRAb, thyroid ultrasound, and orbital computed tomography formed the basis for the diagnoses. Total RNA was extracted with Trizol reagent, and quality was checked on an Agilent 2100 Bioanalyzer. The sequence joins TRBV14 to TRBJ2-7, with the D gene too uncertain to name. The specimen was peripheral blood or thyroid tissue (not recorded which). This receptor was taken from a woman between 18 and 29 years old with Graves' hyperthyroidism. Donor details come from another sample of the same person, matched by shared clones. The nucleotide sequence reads TGTGCCAGCAGCCAAGATTTGGTAAGGCGAAATCCGTACTTC. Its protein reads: CASSQDLVRRNPYF.